This TCR beta chain was documented in a study of CD8 T cells in Susac syndrome. Whole-study results and caveats: Repertoires of Susac syndrome CD4+ T cells lacked clonal expansion.

The RNA, roughly 0.5 to 1 ug, was put through reverse transcription using random hexamers. Amplification of TCR beta CDR3 used immunoSEQ multiplex PCR across 54 Vbeta and 13 Jbeta. TCRdb analysed the immunoSEQ multiplex PCR reads with MiXCR anew, one entry per CDR3 protein. Here the sample spans roughly 200,000 distinct CDR3 sequences, around 94% being singletons. Regarding this clonotype: Its antigen is currently unknown.

TEMRA cells were FACS-enriched, while CD8+ and CD4+ T cells were negatively isolated. This clonotype was sampled from a human donor with Susac syndrome. Input material: CD4+ T cells from PBMCs.

CDR3 bases: TGCGCCAGCAGCTGGACTAGCGGGAGTCGTGAGCAGTTCTTC. Amino acids: CASSWTSGSREQFF. This chain joins TRBV5-1 and TRBJ2-1, with 13 bases matching TRBD2. The germline V gene encodes CDR1 SGHRS and CDR2 YFSETQ. J lost 9 bases, V lost 3 bases, and 3 bases had no gene match. The CDR3 runs 14 residues.